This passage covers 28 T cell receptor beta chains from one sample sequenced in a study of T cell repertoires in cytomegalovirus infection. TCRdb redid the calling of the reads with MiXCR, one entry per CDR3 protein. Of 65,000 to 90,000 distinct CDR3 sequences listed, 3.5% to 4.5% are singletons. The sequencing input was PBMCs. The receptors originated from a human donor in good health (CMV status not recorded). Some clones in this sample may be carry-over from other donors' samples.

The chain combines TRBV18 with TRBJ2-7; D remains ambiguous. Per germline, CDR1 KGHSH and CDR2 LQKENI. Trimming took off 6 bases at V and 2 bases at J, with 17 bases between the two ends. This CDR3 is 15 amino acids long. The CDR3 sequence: CASSSTVAETYEQYF. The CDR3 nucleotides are TGTGCCAGCTCGTCCACAGTGGCCGAAACCTACGAGCAGTACTTC.

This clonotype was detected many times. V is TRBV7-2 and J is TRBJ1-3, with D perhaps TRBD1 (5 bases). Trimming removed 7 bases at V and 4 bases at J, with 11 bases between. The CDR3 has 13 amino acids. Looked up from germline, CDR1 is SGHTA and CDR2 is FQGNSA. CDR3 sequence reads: CASKDSQGNTIYF. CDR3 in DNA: TGTGCCAGCAAAGACAGCCAAGGAAACACCATATATTTT.

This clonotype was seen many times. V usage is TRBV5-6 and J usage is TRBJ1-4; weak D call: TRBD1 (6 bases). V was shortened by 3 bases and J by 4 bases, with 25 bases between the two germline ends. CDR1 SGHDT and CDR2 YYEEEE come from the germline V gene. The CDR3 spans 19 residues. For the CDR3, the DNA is TGTGCCAGCAGCTCAGGAGGTACGACAGGAGGAAATTATAATGAAAAACTGTTTTTT. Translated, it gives CASSSGGTTGGNYNEKLFF.

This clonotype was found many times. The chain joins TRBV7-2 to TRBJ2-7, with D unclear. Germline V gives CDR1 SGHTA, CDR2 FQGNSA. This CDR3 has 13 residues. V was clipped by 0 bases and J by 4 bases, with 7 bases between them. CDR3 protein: CASSLAQLYEQYF. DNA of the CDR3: TGTGCCAGCAGCTTAGCACAGTTGTACGAGCAGTACTTC.

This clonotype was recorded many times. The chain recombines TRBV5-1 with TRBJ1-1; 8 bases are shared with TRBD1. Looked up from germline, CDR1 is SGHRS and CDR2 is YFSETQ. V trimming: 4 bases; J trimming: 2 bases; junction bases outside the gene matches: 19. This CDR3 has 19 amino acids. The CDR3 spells CASSTRGGARTGTNTEAFF. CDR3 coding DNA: TGCGCCAGCAGCACAAGGGGAGGGGCGCGGACAGGGACCAACACTGAAGCTTTCTTT.

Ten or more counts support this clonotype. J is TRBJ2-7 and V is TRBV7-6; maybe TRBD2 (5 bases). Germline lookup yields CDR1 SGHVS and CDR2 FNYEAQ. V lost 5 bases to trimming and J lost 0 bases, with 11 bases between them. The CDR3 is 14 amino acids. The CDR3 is CASSPTGVSYEQYF. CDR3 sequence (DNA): TGTGCCAGCAGCCCTACCGGGGTCTCCTACGAGCAGTACTTC.

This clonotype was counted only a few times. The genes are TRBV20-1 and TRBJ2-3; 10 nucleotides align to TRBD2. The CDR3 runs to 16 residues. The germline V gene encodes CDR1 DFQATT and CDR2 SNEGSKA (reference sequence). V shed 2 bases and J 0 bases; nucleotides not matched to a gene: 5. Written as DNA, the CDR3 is TGCAGTGCTAGACTTACTAGCGGGATTAGCACAGATACGCAGTATTTT. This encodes CSARLTSGISTDTQYF.

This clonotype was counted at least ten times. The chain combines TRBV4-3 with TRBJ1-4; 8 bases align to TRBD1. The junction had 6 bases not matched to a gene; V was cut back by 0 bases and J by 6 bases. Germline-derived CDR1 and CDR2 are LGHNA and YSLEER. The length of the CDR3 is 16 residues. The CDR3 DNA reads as TGCGCCAGCAGCCAAGATGGAACAGGGGGGGATGAAAAACTGTTTTTT. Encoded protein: CASSQDGTGGDEKLFF.

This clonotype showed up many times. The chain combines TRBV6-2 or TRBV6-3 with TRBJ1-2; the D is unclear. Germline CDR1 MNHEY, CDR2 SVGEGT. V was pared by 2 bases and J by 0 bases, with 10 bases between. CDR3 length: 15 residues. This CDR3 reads CASSYIGNPNYGYTF. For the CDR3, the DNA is TGTGCCAGCAGTTACATAGGAAATCCTAACTATGGCTACACCTTC.

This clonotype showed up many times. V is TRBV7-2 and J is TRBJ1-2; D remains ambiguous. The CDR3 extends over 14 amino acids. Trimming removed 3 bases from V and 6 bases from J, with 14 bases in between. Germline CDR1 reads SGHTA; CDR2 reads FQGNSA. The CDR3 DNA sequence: TGTGCCAGCAGCTTGGTAAAGGGATTTCATGGCTACACCTTC. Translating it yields CASSLVKGFHGYTF. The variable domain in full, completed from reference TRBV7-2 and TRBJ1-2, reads GAGVSQSPSNKVTEKGKDVELRCDPISGHTALYWYRQSLGQGLEFLIYFQGNSAPDKSGLPSDRFSAERTGGSVSTLTIQRTQQEDSAVYLCASSLVKGFHGYTFGSGTRLTVV.

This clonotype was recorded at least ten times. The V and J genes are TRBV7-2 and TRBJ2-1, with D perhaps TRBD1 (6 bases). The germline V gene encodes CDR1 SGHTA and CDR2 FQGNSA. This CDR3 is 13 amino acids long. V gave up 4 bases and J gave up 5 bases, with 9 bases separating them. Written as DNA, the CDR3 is TGTGCCAGCAGCTCCTACAGGGACAATGAGCAGTTCTTC. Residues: CASSSYRDNEQFF. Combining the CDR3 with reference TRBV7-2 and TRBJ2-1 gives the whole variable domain GAGVSQSPSNKVTEKGKDVELRCDPISGHTALYWYRQSLGQGLEFLIYFQGNSAPDKSGLPSDRFSAERTGGSVSTLTIQRTQQEDSAVYLCASSSYRDNEQFFGPGTRLTVL.

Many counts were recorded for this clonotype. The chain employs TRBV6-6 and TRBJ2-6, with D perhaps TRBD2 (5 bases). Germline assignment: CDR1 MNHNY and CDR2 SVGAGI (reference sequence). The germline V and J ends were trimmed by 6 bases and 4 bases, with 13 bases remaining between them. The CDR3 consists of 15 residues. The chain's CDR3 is CASRLAGIGANVLTF. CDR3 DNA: TGTGCCAGCAGACTCGCCGGGATAGGGGCCAACGTCCTGACTTTC.

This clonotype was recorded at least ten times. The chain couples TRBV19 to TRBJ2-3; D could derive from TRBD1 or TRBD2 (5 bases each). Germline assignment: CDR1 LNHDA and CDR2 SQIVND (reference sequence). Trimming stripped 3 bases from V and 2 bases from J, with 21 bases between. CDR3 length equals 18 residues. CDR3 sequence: CASSIFARGAVFTDTQYF. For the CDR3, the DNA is TGTGCCAGTAGTATCTTCGCTCGGGGCGCAGTGTTCACAGATACGCAGTATTTT.

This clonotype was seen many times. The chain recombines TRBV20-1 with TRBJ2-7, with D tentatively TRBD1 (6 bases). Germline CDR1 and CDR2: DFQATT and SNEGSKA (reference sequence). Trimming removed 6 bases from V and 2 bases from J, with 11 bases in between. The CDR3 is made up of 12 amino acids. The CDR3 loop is CSAKTGPYEQYF. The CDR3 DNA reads TGCAGTGCAAAGACAGGCCCCTACGAGCAGTACTTC.

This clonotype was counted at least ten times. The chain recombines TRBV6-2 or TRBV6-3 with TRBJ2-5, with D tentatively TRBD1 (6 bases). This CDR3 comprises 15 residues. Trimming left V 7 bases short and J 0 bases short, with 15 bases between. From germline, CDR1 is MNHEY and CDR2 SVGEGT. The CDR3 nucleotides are TGTGCCAGCAAGTTCGGCAGGGGCTACCAAGAGACCCAGTACTTC. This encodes CASKFGRGYQETQYF.

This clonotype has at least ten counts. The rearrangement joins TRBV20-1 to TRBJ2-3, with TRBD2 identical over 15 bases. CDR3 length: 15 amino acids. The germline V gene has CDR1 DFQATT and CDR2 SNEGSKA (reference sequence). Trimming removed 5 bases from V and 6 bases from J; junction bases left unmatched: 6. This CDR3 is CSAHRTSGGDDTQYF. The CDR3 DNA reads TGCAGTGCTCACCGGACTAGCGGGGGGGACGATACGCAGTATTTT.

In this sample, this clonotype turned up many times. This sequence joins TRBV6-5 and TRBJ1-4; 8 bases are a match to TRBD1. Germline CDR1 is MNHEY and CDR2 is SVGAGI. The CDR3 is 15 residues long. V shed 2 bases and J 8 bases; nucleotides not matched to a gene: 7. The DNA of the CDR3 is TGTGCCAGCAGTTACGCGTCAGGGGGCAGAGAAAAACTGTTTTTT. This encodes CASSYASGGREKLFF.

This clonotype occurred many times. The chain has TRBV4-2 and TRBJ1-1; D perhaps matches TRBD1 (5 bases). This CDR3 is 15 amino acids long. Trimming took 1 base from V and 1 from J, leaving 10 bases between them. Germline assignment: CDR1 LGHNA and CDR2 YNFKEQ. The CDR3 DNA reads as TGTGCCAGCAGCCAAGTCTTCAGGGCGAACACTGAAGCTTTCTTT. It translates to CASSQVFRANTEAFF.

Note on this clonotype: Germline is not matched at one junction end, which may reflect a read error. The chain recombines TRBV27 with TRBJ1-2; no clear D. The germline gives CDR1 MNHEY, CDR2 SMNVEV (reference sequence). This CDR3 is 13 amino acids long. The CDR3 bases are TGTGCCAGCAGTTTTAGGCCTAACTATGGCTACTCCTTC. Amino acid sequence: CASSFRPNYGYSF.

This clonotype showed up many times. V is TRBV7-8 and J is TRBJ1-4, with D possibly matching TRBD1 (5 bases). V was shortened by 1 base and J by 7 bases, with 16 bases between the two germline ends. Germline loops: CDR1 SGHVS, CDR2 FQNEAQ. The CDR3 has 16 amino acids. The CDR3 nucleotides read TGTGCCAGCAGCTTAGGAAGGCAGGGTCGGATTGAAAAACTGTTTTTT. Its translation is CASSLGRQGRIEKLFF.

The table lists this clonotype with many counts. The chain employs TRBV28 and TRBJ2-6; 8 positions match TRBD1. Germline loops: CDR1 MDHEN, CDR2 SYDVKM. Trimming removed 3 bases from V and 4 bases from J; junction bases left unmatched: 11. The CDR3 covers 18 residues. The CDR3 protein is CASSLRTGRLRGANVLTF. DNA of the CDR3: TGTGCCAGCAGTTTGAGGACAGGGAGGCTGCGAGGGGCCAACGTCCTGACTTTC. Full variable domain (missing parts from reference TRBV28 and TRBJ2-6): DVKVTQSSRYLVKRTGEKVFLECVQDMDHENMFWYRQDPGLGLRLIYFSYDVKMKEKGDIPEGYSVSREKKERFSLILESASTNQTSMYLCASSLRTGRLRGANVLTFGAGSRLTVL.

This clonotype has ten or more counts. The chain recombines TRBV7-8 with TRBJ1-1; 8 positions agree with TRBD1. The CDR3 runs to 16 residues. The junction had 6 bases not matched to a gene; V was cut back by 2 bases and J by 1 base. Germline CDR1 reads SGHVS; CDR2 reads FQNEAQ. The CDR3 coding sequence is TGTGCCAGCAGCTTAAAACTGACAGGGGCGAACACTGAAGCTTTCTTT. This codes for CASSLKLTGANTEAFF.

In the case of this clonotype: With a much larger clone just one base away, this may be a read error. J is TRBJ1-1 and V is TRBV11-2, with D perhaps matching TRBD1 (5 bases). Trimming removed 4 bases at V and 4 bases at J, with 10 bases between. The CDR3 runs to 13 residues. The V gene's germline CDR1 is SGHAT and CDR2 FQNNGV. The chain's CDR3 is CASSSGFVTEAFF. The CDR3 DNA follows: TGTGCCAGCAGCTCAGGGTTTGTCACTGAAGCTTTCTTT.

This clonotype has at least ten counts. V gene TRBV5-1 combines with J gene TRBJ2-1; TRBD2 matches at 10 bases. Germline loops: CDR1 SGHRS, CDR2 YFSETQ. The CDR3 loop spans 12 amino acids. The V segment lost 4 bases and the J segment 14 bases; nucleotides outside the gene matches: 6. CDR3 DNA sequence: TGCGCCAGCAGCCCGACTAGCGGGTCGAAGTTCTTC. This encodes CASSPTSGSKFF.

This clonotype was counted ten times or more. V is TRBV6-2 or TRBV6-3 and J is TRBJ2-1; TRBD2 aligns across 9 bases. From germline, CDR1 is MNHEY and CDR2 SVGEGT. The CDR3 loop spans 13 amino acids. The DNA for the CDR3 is TGTGTACCCCAGCGGGGGGTCGACAATGAGCAGTTCTTC. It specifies CVPQRGVDNEQFF.

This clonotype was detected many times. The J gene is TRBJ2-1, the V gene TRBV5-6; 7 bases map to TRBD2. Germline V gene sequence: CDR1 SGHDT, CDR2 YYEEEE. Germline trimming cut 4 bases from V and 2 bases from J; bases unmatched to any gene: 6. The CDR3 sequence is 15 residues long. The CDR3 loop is CASSRAGNPYNEQFF. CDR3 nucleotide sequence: TGTGCCAGCAGCAGAGCGGGGAACCCCTACAATGAGCAGTTCTTC.

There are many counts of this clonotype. CDR3 protein: CASSEQDIYNSPLHF. The CDR3, as DNA: TGTGCCAGCAGTGAACAGGACATCTATAATTCACCCCTCCACTTT. The V call is TRBV28, the J call TRBJ1-6; a possible D gene is TRBD1 (5 bases). Germline V gene sequence: CDR1 MDHEN, CDR2 SYDVKM. The CDR3 length is 15 residues. V was pared by 5 bases and J by 3 bases, with 11 bases between.

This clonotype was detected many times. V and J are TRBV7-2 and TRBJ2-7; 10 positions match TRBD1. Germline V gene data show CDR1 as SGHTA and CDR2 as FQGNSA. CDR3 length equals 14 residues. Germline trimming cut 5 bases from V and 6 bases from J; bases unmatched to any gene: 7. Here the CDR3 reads CASSLRQGAGEQYF. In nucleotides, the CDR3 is TGTGCCAGCAGCCTCAGACAGGGGGCGGGCGAGCAGTACTTC. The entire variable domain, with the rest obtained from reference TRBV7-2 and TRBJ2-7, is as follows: GAGVSQSPSNKVTEKGKDVELRCDPISGHTALYWYRQSLGQGLEFLIYFQGNSAPDKSGLPSDRFSAERTGGSVSTLTIQRTQQEDSAVYLCASSLRQGAGEQYFGPGTRLTVT.